This T cell receptor beta chain was captured by sequencing in a study of tissue T cells after allogeneic stem cell transplantation. Regarding the study as a whole: This small cohort was clinically heterogeneous, and sampling depth was a limitation. TCR repertoires tracked anatomic similarity, regardless of disease or transplant status.

Sequencing was performed with immunoSEQ multiplex PCR; in TCRdb, only in-frame clones are kept and a portion is missing. Of about 5,000 clones listed, almost 40% were seen once; the top ten hold about 23%. Time point here: mouse harvest day 14 after allogeneic transplant. The graft held 10^6 splenic CD5+ T cells and 10^7 T-cell-depleted bone marrow cells. This mouse GVHD model was MHC-mismatched B6 to BALB/c, profiled day 7 or 14. Germline loops: CDR1 SGHLS, CDR2 HYDKME. V was clipped by 1 base and J by 0 bases, with 5 bases between them. CDR3 length equals 14 residues. On this clone: Its target is not known. Mouse gene names apply. The read comes to an end 1 residue before the CDR3 does, leaving the germline J gene to fill in the end.

The chain recombines TRBV12-2 with TRBJ1-4; D remains unclear. Sequencing was performed on gut tissue. The receptor's source is a female BALB/c mouse given C57BL/6 T cells with graft-versus-host disease after an allogeneic hematopoietic cell transplant. The CDR3 here is CASSLQLSNERLFF. The sequenced part of the CDR3 DNA is TGTGCCAGCTCTCTGCAGCTTTCCAACGAAAGATTATTT.